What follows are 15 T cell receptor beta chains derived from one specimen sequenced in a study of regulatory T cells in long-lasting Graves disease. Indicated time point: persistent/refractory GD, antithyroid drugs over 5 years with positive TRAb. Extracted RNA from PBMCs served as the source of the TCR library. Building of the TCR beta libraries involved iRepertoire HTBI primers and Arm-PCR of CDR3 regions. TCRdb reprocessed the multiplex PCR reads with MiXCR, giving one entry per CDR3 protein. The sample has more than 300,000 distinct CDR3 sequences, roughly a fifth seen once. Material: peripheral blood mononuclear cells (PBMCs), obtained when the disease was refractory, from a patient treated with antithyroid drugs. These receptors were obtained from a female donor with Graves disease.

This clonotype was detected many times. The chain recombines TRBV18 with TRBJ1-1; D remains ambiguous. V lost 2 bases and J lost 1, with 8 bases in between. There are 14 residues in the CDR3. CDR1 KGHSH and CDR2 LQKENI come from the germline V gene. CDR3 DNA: TGTGCCAGCTCACCAGGCCTGACGAACACTGAAGCTTTCTTT. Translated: CASSPGLTNTEAFF.

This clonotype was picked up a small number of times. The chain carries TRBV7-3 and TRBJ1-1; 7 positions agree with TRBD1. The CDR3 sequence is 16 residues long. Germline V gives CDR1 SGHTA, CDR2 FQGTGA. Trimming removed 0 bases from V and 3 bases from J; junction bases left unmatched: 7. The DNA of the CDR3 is TGTGCCAGCAGCTTAACCCGGGACAGCATGGACACTGAAGCTTTCTTT. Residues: CASSLTRDSMDTEAFF.

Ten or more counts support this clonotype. The CDR3 reads CASSPSGSGQPQHF. As DNA, the CDR3 is TGTGCCAGCAGCCCTTCAGGGAGCGGTCAGCCCCAGCATTTT. The chain joins TRBV7-9 to TRBJ1-5, with D perhaps TRBD1 (5 bases). This CDR3 region has 14 residues. The germline CDR1 and CDR2 sequences are SEHNR and FQNEAQ (reference sequence). V lost 5 bases and J lost 6, with 14 bases in between. Looking up the rest from reference TRBV7-9 and TRBJ1-5 gives the full variable domain: DTGVSQNPRHKITKRGQNVTFRCDPISEHNRLYWYRQTLGQGPEFLTYFQNEAQLEKSRLLSDRFSAERPKGSFSTLEIQRTEQGDSAMYLCASSPSGSGQPQHFGDGTRLSIL.

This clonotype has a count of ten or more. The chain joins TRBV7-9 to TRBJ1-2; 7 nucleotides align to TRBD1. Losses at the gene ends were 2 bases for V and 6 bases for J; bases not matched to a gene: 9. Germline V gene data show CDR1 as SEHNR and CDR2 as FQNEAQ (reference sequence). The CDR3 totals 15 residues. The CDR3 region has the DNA TGTGCCAGCAGCTTAACCCAGGGGGAGGATCATGGCTACACCTTC. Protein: CASSLTQGEDHGYTF.

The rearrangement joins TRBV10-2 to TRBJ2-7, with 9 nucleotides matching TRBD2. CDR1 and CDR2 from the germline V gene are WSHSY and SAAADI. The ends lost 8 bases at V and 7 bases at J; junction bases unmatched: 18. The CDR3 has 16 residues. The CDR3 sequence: CASGSSSGSTMREQYF. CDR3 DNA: TGCGCCAGCGGCAGCAGTAGCGGGAGTACCATGCGGGAGCAGTACTTC.

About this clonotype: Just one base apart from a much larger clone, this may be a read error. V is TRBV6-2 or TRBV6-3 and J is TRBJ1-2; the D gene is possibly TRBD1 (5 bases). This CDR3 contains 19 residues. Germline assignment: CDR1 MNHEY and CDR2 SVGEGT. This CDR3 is CASSTPRRDFDNLNYGHTF. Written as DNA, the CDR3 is TGTGCCAGCAGTACCCCTCGCAGGGACTTCGATAACCTCAACTATGGCCACACCTTC.

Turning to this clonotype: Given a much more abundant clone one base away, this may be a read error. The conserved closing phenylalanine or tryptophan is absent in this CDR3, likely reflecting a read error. The CDR3 here is CASSQMNTEAFI. Written as DNA, the CDR3 is TGTGCCAGCAGCCAAATGAACACTGAAGCTTTCATT. The chain links TRBV3-1 to TRBJ1-1; D not certain. The germline gives CDR1 LGHDT, CDR2 YNNKEL (reference sequence). Trimming removed 2 bases from V and 0 bases from J, with 1 base in between. The length of the CDR3 is 12 residues.

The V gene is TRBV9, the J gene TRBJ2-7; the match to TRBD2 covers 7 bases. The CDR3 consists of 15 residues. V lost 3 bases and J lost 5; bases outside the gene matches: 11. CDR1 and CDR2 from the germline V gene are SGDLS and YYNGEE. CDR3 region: CASSDSPSGIDEQYF. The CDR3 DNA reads TGTGCCAGCAGCGATAGCCCGAGCGGGATCGACGAGCAGTACTTC.

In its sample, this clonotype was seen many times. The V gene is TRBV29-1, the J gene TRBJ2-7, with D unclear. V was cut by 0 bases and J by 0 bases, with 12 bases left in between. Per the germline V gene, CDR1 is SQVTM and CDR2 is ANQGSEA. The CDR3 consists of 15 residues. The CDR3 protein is CSVEEGVGYSYEQYF. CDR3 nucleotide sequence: TGCAGCGTTGAAGAAGGCGTAGGTTACTCCTACGAGCAGTACTTC.

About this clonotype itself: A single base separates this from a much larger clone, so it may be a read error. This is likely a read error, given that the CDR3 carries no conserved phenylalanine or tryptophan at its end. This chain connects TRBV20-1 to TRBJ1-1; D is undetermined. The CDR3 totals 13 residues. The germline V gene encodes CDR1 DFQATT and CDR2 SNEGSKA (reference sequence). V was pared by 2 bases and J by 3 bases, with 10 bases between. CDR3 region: CSARPAWDTEAFS. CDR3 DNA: TGCAGTGCTAGACCAGCCTGGGACACTGAAGCTTTCTCT.

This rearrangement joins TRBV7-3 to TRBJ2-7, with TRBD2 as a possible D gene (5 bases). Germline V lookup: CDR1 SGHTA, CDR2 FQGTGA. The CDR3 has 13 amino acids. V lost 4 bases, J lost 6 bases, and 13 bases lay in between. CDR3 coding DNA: TGTGCCAGCAGCTCCACCTCTAGCTCCGAGCAGTACTTC. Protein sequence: CASSSTSSSEQYF. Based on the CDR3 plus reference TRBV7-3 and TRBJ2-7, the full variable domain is GAGVSQTPSNKVTEKGKYVELRCDPISGHTALYWYRQSLGQGPEFLIYFQGTGAADDSGLPNDRFFAVRPEGSVSTLKIQRTERGDSAVYLCASSSTSSSEQYFGPGTRLTVT.

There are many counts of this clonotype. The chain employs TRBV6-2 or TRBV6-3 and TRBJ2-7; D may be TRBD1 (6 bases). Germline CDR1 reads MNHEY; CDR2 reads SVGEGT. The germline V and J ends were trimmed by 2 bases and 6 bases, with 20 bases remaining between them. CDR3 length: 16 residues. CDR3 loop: CASSYSIKGQPVEQYF. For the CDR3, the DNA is TGTGCCAGCAGTTACAGTATCAAGGGACAACCGGTCGAGCAGTACTTC.

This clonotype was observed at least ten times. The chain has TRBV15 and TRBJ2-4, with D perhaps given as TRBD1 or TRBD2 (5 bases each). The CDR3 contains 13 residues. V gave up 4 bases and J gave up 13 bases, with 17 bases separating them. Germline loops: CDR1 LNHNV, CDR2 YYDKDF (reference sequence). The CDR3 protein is CATSNQYPGQQYF. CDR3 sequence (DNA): TGTGCCACCAGCAACCAATACCCGGGGCAGCAGTACTTC.

In nucleotides, the CDR3 is TGTGCCAGCAGCTTAGGGGAATATAGGGCCGGGCCCCAGCATTTT. Its translation: CASSLGEYRAGPQHF. V is TRBV7-8 and J is TRBJ1-5; D remains unclear. This CDR3 has 15 residues. V shed 1 base and J shed 9 bases, with 16 bases lying between them. Germline assignment: CDR1 SGHVS and CDR2 FQNEAQ.

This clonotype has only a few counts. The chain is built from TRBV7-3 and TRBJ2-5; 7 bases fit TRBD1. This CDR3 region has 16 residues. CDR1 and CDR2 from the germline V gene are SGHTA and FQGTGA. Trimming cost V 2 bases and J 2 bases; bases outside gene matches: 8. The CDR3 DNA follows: TGTGCCAGCAGCTTACACGGCCGGGACAGTCAAGAGACCCAGTACTTC. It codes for CASSLHGRDSQETQYF.